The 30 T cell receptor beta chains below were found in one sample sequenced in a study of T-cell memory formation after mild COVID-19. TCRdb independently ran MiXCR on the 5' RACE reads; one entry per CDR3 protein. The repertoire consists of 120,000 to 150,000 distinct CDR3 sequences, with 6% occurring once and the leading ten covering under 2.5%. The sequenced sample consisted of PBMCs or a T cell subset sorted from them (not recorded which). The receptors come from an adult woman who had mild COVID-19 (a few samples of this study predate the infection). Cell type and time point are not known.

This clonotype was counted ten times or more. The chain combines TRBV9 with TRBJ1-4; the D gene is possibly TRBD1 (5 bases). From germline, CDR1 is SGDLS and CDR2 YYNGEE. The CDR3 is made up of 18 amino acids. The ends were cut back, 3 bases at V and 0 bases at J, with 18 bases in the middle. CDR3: CASSAPQGGIATNEKLFF. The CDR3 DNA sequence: TGTGCCAGCAGCGCGCCGCAGGGAGGGATTGCAACTAATGAAAAACTGTTTTTT.

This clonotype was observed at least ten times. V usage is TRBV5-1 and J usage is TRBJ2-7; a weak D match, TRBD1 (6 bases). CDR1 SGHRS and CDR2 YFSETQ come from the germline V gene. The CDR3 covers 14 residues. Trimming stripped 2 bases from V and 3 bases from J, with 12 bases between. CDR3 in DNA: TGCGCCAGCAGCTTAAACAGGGCCTACTACGAGCAGTACTTC. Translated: CASSLNRAYYEQYF.

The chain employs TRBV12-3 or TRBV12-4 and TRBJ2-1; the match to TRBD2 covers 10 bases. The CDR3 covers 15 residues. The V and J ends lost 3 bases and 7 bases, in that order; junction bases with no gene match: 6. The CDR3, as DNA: TGTGCCAGCAGTTTGCCTAGCGGGAGTAAGAATGAGCAGTTCTTC. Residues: CASSLPSGSKNEQFF.

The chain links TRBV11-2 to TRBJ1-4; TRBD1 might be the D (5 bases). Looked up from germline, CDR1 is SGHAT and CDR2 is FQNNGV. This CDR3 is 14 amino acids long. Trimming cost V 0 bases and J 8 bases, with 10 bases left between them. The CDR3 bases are TGTGCCAGCAGCTTAGATCAAGGGACGGAAAAACTGTTTTTT. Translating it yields CASSLDQGTEKLFF.

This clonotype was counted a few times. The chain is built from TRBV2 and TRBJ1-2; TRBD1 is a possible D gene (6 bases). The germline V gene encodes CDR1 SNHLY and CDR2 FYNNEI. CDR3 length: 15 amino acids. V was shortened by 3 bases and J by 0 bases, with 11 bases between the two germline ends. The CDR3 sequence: CASSEEPGANYGYTF. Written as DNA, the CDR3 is TGTGCCAGCAGTGAGGAACCAGGGGCTAACTATGGCTACACCTTC.

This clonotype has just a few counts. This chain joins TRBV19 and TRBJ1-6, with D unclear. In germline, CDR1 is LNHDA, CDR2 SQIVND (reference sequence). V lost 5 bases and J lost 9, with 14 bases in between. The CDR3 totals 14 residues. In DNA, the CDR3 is TGTGCCAGTAGTCGGGAGACAAGGAGTTCACCCCTCCACTTT. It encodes CASSRETRSSPLHF.

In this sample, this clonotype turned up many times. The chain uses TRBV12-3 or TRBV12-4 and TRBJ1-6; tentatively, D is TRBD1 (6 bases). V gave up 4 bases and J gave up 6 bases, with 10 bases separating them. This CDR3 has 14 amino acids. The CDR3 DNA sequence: TGTGCCAGCAGTTCGGGGGCCCGTAATTCACCCCTCCACTTT. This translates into CASSSGARNSPLHF.

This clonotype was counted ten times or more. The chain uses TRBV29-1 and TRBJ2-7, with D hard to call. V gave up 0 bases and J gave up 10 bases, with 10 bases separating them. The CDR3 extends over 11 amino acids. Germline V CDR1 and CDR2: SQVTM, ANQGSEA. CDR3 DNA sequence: TGCAGCGTTGAAGATCGGACCCTTCAGTACTTC. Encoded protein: CSVEDRTLQYF.

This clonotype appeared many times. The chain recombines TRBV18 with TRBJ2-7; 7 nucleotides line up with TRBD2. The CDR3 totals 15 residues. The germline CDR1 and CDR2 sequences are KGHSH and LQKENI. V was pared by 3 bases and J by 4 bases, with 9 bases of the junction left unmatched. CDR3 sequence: CASSPPMGEGYEQYF. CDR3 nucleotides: TGTGCCAGCTCACCCCCTATGGGGGAGGGGTACGAGCAGTACTTC.

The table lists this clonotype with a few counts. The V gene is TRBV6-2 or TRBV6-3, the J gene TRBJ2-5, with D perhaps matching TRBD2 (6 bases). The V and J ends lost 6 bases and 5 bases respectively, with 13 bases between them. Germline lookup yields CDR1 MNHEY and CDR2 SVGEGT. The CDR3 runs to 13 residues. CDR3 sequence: CASRAGGHETQYF. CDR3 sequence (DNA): TGTGCCAGCAGAGCGGGCGGGCATGAGACCCAGTACTTC.

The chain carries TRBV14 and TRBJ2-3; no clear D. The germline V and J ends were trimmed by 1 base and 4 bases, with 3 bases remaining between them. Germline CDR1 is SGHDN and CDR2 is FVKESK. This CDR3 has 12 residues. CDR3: CASSQVPDTQYF. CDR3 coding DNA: TGTGCCAGCAGCCAAGTCCCAGATACGCAGTATTTT.

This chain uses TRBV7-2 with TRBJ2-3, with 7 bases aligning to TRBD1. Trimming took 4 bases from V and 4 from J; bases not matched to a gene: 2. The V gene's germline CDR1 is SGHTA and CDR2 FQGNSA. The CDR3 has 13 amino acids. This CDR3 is CASSSTGSDTQYF. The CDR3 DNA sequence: TGTGCCAGCAGCTCGACAGGGTCAGATACGCAGTATTTT.

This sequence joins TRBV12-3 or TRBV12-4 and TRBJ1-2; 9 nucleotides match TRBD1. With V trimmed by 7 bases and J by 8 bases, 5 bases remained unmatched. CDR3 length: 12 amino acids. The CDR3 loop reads CASTPQGAGYTF. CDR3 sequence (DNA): TGTGCCAGCACCCCACAGGGGGCGGGCTACACCTTC.

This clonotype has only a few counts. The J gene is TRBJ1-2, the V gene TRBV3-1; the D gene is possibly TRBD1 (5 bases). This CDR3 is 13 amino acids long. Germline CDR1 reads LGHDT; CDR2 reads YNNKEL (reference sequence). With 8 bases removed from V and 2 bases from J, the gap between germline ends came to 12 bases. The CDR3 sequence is CASGGRANYGYTF. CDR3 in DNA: TGTGCCAGCGGTGGCAGGGCCAACTATGGCTACACCTTC.

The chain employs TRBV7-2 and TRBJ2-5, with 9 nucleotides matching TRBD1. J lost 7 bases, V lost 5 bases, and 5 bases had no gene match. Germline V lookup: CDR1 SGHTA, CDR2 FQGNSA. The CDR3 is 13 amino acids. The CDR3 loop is CASSPQGAGTQYF. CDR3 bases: TGTGCCAGCAGCCCACAGGGGGCCGGGACCCAGTACTTC.

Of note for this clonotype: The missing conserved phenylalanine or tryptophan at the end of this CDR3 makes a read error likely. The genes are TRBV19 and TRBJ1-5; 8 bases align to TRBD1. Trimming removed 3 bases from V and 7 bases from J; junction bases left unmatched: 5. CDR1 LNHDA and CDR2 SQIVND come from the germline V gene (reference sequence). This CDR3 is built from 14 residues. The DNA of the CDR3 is TGTGCCAGTAGTATCGGACAGGGTGTCCAGCCCCAGCATTTG. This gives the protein CASSIGQGVQPQHL.

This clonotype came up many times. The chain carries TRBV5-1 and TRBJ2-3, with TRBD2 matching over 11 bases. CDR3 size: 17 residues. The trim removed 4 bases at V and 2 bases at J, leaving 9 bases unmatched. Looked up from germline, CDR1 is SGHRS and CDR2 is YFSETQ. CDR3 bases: TGCGCCAGCAGCGCCCTTATAGCGGGGGGGCCCACAGATACGCAGTATTTT. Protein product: CASSALIAGGPTDTQYF. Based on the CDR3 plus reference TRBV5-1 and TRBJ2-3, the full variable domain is KAGVTQTPRYLIKTRGQQVTLSCSPISGHRSVSWYQQTPGQGLQFLFEYFSETQRNKGNFPGRFSGRQFSNSRSEMNVSTLELGDSALYLCASSALIAGGPTDTQYFGPGTRLTVL.

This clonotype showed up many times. The CDR3 region is CASSLGTGGFEQYF. In DNA form, the CDR3 reads TGCGCCAGCAGCCTCGGGACAGGGGGCTTTGAGCAGTACTTC. The chain recombines TRBV5-1 with TRBJ2-7; 12 bases align to TRBD1. CDR1 and CDR2 from the germline V gene are SGHRS and YFSETQ. Losses at the gene ends were 4 bases for V and 7 bases for J; bases not matched to a gene: 6. There are 14 residues in the CDR3.

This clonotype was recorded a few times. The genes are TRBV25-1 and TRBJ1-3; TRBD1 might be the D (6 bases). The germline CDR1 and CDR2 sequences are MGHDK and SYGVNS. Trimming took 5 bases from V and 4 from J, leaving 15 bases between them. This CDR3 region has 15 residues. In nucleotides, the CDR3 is TGTGCCAGCAGTCAGGGGACCGTGCTGGGAAACACCATATATTTT. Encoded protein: CASSQGTVLGNTIYF.

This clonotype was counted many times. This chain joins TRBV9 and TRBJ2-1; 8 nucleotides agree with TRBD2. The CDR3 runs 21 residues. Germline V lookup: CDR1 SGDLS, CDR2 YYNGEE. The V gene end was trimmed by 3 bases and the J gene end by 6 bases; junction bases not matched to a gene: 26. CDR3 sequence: CASSARLWDNLGLAGRNEQFF. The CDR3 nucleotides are TGTGCCAGCAGCGCCCGACTCTGGGACAACCTGGGGCTAGCGGGCCGCAATGAGCAGTTCTTC.

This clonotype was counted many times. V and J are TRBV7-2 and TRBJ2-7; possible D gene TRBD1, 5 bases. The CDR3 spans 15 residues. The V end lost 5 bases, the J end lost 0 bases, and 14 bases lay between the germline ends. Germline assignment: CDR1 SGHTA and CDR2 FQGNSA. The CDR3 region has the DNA TGTGCCAGCAGCCCCTGGACAAGCCTCTCCTACGAGCAGTACTTC. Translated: CASSPWTSLSYEQYF.

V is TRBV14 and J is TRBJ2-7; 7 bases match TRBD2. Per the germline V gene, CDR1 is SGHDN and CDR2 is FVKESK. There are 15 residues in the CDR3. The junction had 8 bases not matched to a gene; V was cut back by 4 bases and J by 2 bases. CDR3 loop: CASSLIAGRAYEQYF. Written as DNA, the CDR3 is TGTGCCAGCAGCCTAATAGCGGGCCGCGCCTACGAGCAGTACTTC.

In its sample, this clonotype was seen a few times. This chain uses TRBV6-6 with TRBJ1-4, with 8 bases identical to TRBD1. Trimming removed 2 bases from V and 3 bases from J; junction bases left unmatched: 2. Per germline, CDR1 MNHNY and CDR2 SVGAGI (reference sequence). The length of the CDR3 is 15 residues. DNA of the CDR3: TGTGCCAGCAGTTACCCACAGGGGGCTAATGAAAAACTGTTTTTT. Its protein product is CASSYPQGANEKLFF.

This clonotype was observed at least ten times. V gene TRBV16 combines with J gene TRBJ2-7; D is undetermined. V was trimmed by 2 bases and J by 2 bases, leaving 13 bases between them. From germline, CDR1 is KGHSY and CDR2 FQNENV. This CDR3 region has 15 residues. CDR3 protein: CASSQNSGQAYEQYF. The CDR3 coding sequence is TGTGCCAGCAGCCAAAATAGTGGGCAAGCCTACGAGCAGTACTTC.

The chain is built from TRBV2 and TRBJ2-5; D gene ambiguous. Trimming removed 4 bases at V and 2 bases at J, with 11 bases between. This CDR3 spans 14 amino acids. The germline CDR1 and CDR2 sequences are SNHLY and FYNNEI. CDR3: CASSALGWQETQYF. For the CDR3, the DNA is TGTGCCAGCAGTGCTCTGGGGTGGCAAGAGACCCAGTACTTC.

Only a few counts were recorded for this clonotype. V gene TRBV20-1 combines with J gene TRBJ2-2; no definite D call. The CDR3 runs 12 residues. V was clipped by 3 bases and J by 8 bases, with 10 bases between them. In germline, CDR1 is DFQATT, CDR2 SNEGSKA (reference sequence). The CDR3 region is CSARRTYGELFF. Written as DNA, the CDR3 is TGCAGTGCTAGGAGAACGTATGGGGAGCTGTTTTTT.

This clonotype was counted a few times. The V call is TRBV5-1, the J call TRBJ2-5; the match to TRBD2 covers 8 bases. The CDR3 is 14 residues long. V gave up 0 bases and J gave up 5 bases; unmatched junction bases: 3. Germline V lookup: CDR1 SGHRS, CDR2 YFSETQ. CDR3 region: CASSLGSGSETQYF. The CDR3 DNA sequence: TGCGCCAGCAGCTTGGGCAGCGGGAGTGAGACCCAGTACTTC.

DNA for the CDR3: TGCGCCAGCAGCCAAGTAACGGGGAAGCAGTTCTTC. Translated, it gives CASSQVTGKQFF. J is TRBJ2-1 and V is TRBV4-1; possible D gene TRBD2, 5 bases. This CDR3 contains 12 residues. From germline, CDR1 is MGHRA and CDR2 YSYEKL. Trimming shortened V by 1 base and J by 11 bases, and 9 bases separated the two germline ends.

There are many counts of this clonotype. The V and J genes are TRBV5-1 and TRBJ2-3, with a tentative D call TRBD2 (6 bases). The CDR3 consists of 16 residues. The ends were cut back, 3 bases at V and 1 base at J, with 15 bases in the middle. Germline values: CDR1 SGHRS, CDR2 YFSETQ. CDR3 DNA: TGCGCCAGCAGCTCGACGACTAGTCCTGGCACAGATACGCAGTATTTT. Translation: CASSSTTSPGTDTQYF.

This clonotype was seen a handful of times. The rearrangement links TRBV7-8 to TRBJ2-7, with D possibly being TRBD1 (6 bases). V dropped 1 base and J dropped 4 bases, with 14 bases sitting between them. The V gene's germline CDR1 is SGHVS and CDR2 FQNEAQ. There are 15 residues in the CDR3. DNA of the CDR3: TGTGCCAGCAGCTTAGTCGGACAGACTCCATACGAGCAGTACTTC. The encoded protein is CASSLVGQTPYEQYF. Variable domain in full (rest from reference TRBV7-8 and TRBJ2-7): GAGVSQSPRYKVAKRGQDVALRCDPISGHVSLFWYQQALGQGPEFLTYFQNEAQLDKSGLPSDRFFAERPEGSVSTLKIQRTQQEDSAVYLCASSLVGQTPYEQYFGPGTRLTVT.